At least ten counts were recorded for the clone carrying this T cell receptor beta chain. The CDR3 is 15 residues long. Trimming removed 0 bases from V and 1 base from J, with 10 bases in between. The germline CDR1 and CDR2 sequences are SGDLS and YYNGEE. Profiled with immunoSEQ multiplex PCR; TCRdb holds only in-frame clones, not every one. The sample lists 200,000 or so clones; about 85% were seen once. The source of the sample is a study of blood T cell repertoires in COVID-19. Study in general: In each case, the material was cDNA or gDNA derived from T cells, B-cell-depleted T cells, or PBMCs.

Among Cohort 3 donors, those recovered had two negative PCRs, clearance, or symptom resolution. The chain combines TRBV9 with TRBJ1-1; a weak D match, TRBD1 (6 bases). Sequencing input: PBMCs or T cells enriched from blood (not recorded which). The clonotype originates from a man aged 25 to 45 who had recovered from COVID-19. The CDR3 region is CASSVEGHSNTEAFF. Here the CDR3 DNA reads TGTGCCAGCAGCGTAGAGGGACATTCGAACACTGAAGCTTTCTTT.